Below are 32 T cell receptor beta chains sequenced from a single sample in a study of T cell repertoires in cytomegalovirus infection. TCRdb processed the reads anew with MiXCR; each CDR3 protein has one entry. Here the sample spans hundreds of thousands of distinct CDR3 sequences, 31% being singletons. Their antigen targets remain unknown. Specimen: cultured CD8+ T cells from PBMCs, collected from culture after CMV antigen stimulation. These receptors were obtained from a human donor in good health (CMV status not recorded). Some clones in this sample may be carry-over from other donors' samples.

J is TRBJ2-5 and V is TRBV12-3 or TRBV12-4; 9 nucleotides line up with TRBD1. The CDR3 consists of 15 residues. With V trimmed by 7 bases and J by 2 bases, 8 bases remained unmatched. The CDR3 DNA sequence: TGTGCCAGCATATCGGGACAGGGATCGCAAGAGACCCAGTACTTC. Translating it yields CASISGQGSQETQYF.

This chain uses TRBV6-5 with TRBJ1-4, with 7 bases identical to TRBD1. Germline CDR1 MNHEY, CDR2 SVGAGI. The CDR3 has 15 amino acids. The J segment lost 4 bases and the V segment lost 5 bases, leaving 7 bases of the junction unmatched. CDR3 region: CASSTFRGINEKLFF. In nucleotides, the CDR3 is TGTGCCAGCAGTACCTTCAGGGGGATTAATGAAAAACTGTTTTTT.

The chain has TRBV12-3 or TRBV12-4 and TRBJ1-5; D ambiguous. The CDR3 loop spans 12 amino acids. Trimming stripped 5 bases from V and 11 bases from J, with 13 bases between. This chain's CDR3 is CASSVDLMAQHF. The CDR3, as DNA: TGTGCCAGCAGTGTAGACCTAATGGCCCAGCATTTT.

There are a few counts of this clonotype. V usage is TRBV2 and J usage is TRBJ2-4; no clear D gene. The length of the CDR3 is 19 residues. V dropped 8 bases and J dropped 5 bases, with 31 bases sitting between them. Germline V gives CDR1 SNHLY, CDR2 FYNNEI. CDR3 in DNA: TGTGCCAGCGACTTGTCGGCACTATCCGCTTTCTTGACCCAAAACATTCAGTACTTC. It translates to CASDLSALSAFLTQNIQYF.

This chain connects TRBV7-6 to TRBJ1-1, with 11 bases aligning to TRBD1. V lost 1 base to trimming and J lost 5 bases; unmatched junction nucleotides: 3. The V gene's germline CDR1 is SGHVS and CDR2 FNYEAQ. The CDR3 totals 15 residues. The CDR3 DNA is TGTGCCAGCAGCTTAGGGGACAGGGGGTTGACTGAAGCTTTCTTT. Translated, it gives CASSLGDRGLTEAFF.

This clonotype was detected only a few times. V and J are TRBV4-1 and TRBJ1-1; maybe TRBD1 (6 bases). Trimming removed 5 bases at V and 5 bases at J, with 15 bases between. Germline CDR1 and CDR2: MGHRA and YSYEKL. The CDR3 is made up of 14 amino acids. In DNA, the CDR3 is TGCGCCAGCAGCTCGGACCAAGGGGGAACTGAAGCTTTCTTT. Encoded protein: CASSSDQGGTEAFF.

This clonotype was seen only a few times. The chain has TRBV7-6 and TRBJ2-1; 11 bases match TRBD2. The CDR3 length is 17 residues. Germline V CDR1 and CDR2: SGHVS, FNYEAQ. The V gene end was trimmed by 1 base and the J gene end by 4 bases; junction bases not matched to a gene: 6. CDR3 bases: TGTGCCAGCAGCTTAGGTAGCGGGGGGGCAAGGTACAATGAGCAGTTCTTC. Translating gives CASSLGSGGARYNEQFF.

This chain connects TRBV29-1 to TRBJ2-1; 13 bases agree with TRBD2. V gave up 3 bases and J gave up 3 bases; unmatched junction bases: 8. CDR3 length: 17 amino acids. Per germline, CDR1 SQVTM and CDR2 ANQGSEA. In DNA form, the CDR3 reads TGCAGCGTTGAGGGACTAGCGGGGCCGACCTACTACAATGAGCAGTTCTTC. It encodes CSVEGLAGPTYYNEQFF.

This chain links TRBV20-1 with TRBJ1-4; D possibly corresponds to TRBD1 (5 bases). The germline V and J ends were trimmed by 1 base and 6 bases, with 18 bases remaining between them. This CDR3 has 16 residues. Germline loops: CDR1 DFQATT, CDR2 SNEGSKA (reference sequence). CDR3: CSARVGPGPLYEKLFF. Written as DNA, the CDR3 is TGCAGTGCTAGAGTGGGTCCAGGGCCCTTATATGAAAAACTGTTTTTT.

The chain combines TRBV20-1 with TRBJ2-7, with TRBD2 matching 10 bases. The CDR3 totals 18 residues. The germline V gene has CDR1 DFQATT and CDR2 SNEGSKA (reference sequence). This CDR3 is CRDGLKRGGRIGTYEQYF. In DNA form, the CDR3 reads TGCAGGGACGGGCTTAAGCGGGGGGGCCGAATTGGGACCTACGAGCAGTACTTC.

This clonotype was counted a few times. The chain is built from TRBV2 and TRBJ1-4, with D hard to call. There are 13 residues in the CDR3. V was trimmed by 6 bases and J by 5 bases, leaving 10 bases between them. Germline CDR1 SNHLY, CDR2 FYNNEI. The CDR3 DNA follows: TGTGCCAGCAGCCGAAGGTCGAATGAAAAACTGTTTTTT. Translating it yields CASSRRSNEKLFF.

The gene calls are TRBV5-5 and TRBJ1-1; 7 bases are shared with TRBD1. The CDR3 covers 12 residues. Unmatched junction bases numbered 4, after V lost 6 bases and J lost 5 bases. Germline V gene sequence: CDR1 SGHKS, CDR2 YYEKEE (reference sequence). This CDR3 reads CASIQGDTEAFF. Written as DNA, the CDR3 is TGTGCCAGCATCCAGGGGGATACTGAAGCTTTCTTT.

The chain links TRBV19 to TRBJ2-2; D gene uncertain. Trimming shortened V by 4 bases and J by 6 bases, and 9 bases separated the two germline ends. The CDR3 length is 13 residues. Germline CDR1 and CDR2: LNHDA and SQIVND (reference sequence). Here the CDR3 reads CASSRKRAGELFF. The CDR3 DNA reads TGTGCCAGTAGTAGAAAGAGAGCCGGGGAGCTGTTTTTT.

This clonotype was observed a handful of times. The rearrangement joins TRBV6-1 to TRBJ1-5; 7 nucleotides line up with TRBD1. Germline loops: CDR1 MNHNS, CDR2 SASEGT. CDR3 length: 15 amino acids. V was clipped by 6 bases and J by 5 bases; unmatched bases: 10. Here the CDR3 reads CASSPAGGHDQPQHF. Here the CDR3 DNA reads TGTGCCAGCAGCCCCGCAGGGGGTCACGATCAGCCCCAGCATTTT.

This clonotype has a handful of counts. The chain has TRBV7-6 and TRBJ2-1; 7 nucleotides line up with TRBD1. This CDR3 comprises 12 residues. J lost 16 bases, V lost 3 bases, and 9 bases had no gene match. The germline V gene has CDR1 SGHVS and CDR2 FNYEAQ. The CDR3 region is CASSLGDRVPFF. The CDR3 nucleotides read TGTGCCAGCAGCTTGGGGGACAGAGTCCCATTCTTC.

The CDR3 nucleotides read TGTGCCAGCAGCCAGGAACAGGGGGCTAGCACAGATACGCAGTATTTT. Its protein product is CASSQEQGASTDTQYF. The rearrangement joins TRBV14 to TRBJ2-3, with 9 bases lining up with TRBD1. CDR3 length equals 16 residues. The V segment lost 3 bases and the J segment 0 bases; nucleotides outside the gene matches: 4. Germline V CDR1 and CDR2: SGHDN, FVKESK.

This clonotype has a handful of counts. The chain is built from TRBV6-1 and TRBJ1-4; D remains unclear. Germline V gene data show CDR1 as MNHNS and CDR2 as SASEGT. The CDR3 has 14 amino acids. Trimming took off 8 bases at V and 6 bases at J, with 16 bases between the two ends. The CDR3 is CASLAPVGHEKLFF. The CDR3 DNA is TGTGCCAGCCTAGCGCCTGTGGGTCATGAAAAACTGTTTTTT.

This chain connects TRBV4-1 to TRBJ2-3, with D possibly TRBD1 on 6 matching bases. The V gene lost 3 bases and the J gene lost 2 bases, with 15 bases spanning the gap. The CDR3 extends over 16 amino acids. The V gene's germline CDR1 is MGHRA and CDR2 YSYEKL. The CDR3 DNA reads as TGCGCCAGCAGCCATTACACGGACAGCTACACAGATACGCAGTATTTT. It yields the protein CASSHYTDSYTDTQYF.

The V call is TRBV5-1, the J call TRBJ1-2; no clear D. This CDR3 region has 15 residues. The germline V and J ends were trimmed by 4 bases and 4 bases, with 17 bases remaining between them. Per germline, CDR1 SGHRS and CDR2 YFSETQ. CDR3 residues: CASSAGVQEAYGYTF. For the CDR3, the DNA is TGCGCCAGCAGCGCCGGGGTCCAGGAAGCCTATGGCTACACCTTC.

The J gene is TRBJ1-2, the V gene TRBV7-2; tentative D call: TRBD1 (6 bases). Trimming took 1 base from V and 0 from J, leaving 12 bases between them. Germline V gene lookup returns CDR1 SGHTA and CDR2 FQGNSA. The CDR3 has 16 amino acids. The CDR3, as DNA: TGTGCCAGCAGCTTAGTTGGCAGGGGAACTAACTATGGCTACACCTTC. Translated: CASSLVGRGTNYGYTF.

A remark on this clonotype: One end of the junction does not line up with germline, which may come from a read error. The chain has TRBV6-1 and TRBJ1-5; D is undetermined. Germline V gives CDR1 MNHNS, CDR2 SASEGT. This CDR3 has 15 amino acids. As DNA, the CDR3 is TGTGCCAGCAGTTTACAGAGTCGAGGCAATCGGCCCCAGCATTTT. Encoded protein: CASSLQSRGNRPQHF.

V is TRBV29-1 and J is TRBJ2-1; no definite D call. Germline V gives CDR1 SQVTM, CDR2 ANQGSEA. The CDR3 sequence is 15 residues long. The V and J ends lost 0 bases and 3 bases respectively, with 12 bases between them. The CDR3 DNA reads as TGCAGCGTTGAAGAACGTGGCCAGTACTACAATGAGCAGTTCTTC. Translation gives CSVEERGQYYNEQFF.

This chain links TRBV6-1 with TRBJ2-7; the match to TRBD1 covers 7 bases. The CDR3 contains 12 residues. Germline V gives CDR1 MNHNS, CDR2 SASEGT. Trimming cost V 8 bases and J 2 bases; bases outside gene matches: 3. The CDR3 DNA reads TGTGCCAGCTTCGGGACAGCCTACGAGCAGTACTTC. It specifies CASFGTAYEQYF.

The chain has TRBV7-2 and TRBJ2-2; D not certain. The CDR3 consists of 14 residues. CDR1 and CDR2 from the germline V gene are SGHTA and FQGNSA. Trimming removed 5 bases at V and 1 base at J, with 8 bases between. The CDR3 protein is CASSICLNTGELFF. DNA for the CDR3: TGTGCCAGCAGCATTTGTCTGAACACCGGGGAGCTGTTTTTT. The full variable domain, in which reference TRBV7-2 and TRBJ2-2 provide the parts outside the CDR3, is GAGVSQSPSNKVTEKGKDVELRCDPISGHTALYWYRQSLGQGLEFLIYFQGNSAPDKSGLPSDRFSAERTGGSVSTLTIQRTQQEDSAVYLCASSICLNTGELFFGEGSRLTVL.

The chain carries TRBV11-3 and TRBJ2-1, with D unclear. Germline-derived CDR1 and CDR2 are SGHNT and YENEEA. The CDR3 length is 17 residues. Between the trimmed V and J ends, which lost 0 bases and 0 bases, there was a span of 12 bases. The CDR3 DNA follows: TGTGCCAGCAGCTTAGATATGCGCGGAAGCTCCTACAATGAGCAGTTCTTC. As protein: CASSLDMRGSSYNEQFF.

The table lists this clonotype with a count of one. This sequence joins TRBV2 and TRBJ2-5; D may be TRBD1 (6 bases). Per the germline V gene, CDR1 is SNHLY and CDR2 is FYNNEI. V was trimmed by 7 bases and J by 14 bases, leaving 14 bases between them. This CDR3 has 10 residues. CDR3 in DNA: TGTGCCAGCACGCAGGGGCTTCTATACTTC. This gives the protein CASTQGLLYF. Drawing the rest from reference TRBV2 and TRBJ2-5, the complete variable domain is EPEVTQTPSHQVTQMGQEVILRCVPISNHLYFYWYRQILGQKVEFLVSFYNNEISEKSEIFDDQFSVERPDGSNFTLKIRSTKLEDSAMYFCASTQGLLYFGPGTRLLVL.

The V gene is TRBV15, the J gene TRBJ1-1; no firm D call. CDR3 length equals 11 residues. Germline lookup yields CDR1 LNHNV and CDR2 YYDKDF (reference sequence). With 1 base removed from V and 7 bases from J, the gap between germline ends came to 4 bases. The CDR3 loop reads CATSRAHEAFF. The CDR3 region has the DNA TGTGCCACCAGCAGAGCCCATGAAGCTTTCTTT.

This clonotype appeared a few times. CDR3 amino acids: CASSLRGVDYEQYF. The CDR3 DNA reads TGTGCCAGCAGCTTAAGGGGGGTTGATTACGAGCAGTACTTC. The rearrangement links TRBV7-8 to TRBJ2-7; D tentatively reads TRBD1 or TRBD2 (6 bases each). The CDR3 sequence is 14 residues long. V was shortened by 2 bases and J by 4 bases, with 12 bases between the two germline ends. CDR1 SGHVS and CDR2 FQNEAQ come from the germline V gene.

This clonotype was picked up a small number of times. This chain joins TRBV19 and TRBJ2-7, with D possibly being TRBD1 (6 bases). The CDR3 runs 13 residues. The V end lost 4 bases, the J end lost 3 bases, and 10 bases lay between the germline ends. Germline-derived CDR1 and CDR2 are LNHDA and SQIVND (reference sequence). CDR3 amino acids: CASSNLQGYEQYF. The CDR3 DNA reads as TGTGCCAGTAGTAATTTACAGGGCTACGAGCAGTACTTC.

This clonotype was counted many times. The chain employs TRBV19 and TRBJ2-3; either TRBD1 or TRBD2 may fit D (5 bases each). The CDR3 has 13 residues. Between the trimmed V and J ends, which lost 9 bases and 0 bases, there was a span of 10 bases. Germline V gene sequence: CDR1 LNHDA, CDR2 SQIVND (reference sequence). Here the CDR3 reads CASSRDSTDTQYF. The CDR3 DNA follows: TGTGCCAGCAGTCGGGACAGCACAGATACGCAGTATTTT.

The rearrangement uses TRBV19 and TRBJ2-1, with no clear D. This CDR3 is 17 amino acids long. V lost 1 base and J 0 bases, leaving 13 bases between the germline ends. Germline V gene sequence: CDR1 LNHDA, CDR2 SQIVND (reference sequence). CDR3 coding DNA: TGTGCCAGTAGTATAGTAGCCCAGGTGAGCTCCTACAATGAGCAGTTCTTC. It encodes CASSIVAQVSSYNEQFF. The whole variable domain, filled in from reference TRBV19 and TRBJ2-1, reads DGGITQSPKYLFRKEGQNVTLSCEQNLNHDAMYWYRQDPGQGLRLIYYSQIVNDFQKGDIAEGYSVSREKKESFPLTVTSAQKNPTAFYLCASSIVAQVSSYNEQFFGPGTRLTVL.

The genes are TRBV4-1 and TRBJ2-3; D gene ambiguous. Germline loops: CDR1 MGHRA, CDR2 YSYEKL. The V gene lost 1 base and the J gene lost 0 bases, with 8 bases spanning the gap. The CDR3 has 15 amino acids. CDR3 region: CASSQVHSSTDTQYF. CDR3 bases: TGCGCCAGCAGCCAAGTACACAGCAGCACAGATACGCAGTATTTT.